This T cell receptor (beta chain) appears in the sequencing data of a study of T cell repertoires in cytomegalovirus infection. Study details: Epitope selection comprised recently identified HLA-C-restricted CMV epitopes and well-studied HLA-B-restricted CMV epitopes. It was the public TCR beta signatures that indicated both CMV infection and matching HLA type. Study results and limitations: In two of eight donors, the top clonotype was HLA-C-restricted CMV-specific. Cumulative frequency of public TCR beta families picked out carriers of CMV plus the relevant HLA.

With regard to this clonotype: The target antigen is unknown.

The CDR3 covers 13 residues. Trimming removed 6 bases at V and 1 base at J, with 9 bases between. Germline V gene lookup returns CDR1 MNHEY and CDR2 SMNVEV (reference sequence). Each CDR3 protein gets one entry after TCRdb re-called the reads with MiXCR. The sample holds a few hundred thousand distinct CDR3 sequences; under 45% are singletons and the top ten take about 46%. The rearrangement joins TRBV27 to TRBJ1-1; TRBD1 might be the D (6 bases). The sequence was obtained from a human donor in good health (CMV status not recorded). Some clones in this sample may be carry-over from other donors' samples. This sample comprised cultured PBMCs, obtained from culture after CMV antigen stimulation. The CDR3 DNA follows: TGTGCCAGCAGATGGACAGCGAACACTGAAGCTTTCTTT. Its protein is CASRWTANTEAFF.